This entry lists 22 T cell receptor beta chains sequenced from one sample in a study of OX40 agonist ivuxolimab in advanced cancers. Profiling relied on immunoSEQ multiplex PCR, and the TCRdb table lists in-frame clones only, not all of them. The sample carries approximately 74,000 clones, approximately 85% recorded once. The sequenced sample was CD4+ or CD8+ T cells sorted from blood, obtained in a trial of the OX40 agonist ivuxolimab. The receptor set was obtained from an adult with an advanced solid tumor such as melanoma, head and neck, liver or kidney cancer.

This chain links TRBV5-1 with TRBJ2-3, with a weak D call TRBD1 (6 bases). Trimming removed 0 bases at V and 4 bases at J, with 9 bases between. Germline-derived CDR1 and CDR2 are SGHRS and YFSETQ. The CDR3 is made up of 14 amino acids. DNA of the CDR3: TGCGCCAGCAGCTTGGGTGGGGGCGCAGATACGCAGTATTTT. This sequence encodes CASSLGGGADTQYF. The whole variable domain, remainder taken from reference TRBV5-1 and TRBJ2-3, is KAGVTQTPRYLIKTRGQQVTLSCSPISGHRSVSWYQQTPGQGLQFLFEYFSETQRNKGNFPGRFSGRQFSNSRSEMNVSTLELGDSALYLCASSLGGGADTQYFGPGTRLTVL.

CDR3 DNA sequence: TGTGCCAGCAGCTTTGCGGGAGCCGATACGCAGTATTTT. Amino acid sequence: CASSFAGADTQYF. V and J are TRBV11-3 and TRBJ2-3; 7 nucleotides agree with TRBD2. Germline assignment: CDR1 SGHNT and CDR2 YENEEA. This CDR3 spans 13 amino acids. Losses at the gene ends were 3 bases for V and 6 bases for J; bases not matched to a gene: 3.

For this clone: The junction shows a germline mismatch at one end, possibly a read error. This sequence joins TRBV7-2 and TRBJ1-1, with no clear D. Looked up from germline, CDR1 is SGHTA and CDR2 is FQGNSA. The CDR3 covers 13 residues. As DNA, the CDR3 is TGTGTCAGCAGCTTCCGGGCGAACACTGAAGCTTTCTTT. Residues: CVSSFRANTEAFF.

This sequence joins TRBV11-3 and TRBJ1-5; 7 bases are shared with TRBD1. Germline CDR1 SGHNT, CDR2 YENEEA. The CDR3 loop spans 13 amino acids. The V and J ends lost 3 bases and 6 bases, in that order; junction bases with no gene match: 2. The CDR3 spells CASSLDRTQPQHF. CDR3 DNA sequence: TGTGCCAGCAGCTTGGACAGGACTCAGCCCCAGCATTTT.

This clone was counted a single time. The CDR3 reads CASSGRDRGRSSYNSPLHF. CDR3 sequence (DNA): TGTGCCAGCAGCGGCAGAGACAGGGGAAGGAGCTCCTATAATTCACCCCTCCACTTT. The rearrangement joins TRBV7-8 to TRBJ1-6, with 8 bases that match TRBD1. The CDR3 contains 19 residues. The junction had 12 bases not matched to a gene; V was cut back by 5 bases and J by 0 bases. Germline assignment: CDR1 SGHVS and CDR2 FQNEAQ.

This sequence joins TRBV6-6 and TRBJ2-2; the match to TRBD1 covers 7 bases. The CDR3 runs to 14 residues. Germline trimming cut 3 bases from V and 5 bases from J; bases unmatched to any gene: 3. Germline V CDR1 and CDR2: MNHNY, SVGAGI (reference sequence). The DNA of the CDR3 is TGTGCCAGCAGTTATTTGGGACAGACCGGGGAGCTGTTTTTT. Its translation is CASSYLGQTGELFF.

V usage is TRBV4-2 and J usage is TRBJ2-5, with a possible D match to TRBD2 (5 bases). This CDR3 has 17 amino acids. CDR1 and CDR2 from the germline V gene are LGHNA and YNFKEQ. V lost 0 bases and J lost 2, with 16 bases in between. CDR3 bases: TGTGCCAGCAGCCAAGATCTGGCGGGCGAGCTACAAGAGACCCAGTACTTC. This gives the protein CASSQDLAGELQETQYF.

This clone was recorded only once. This chain uses TRBV7-3 with TRBJ2-2; tentatively, D is TRBD1 or TRBD2 (5 bases each). V was cut by 6 bases and J by 2 bases, with 13 bases left in between. The CDR3 runs to 15 residues. Germline V gene data show CDR1 as SGHTA and CDR2 as FQGTGA. In nucleotides, the CDR3 is TGTGCCAGCAGATCGGGACGCTTAAACACCGGGGAGCTGTTTTTT. It specifies CASRSGRLNTGELFF.

This chain uses TRBV18 with TRBJ2-7; D gene unclear. This CDR3 comprises 14 residues. V was pared by 3 bases and J by 4 bases, with 13 bases between. The germline V gene encodes CDR1 KGHSH and CDR2 LQKENI. The CDR3 DNA reads TGTGCCAGCTCACCGGACCCCCAAGGATACGAGCAGTACTTC. The encoded protein is CASSPDPQGYEQYF.

The rearrangement joins TRBV28 to TRBJ1-5; D possibly corresponds to TRBD1 (6 bases). This CDR3 has 15 residues. Germline CDR1 is MDHEN and CDR2 is SYDVKM. The V end was cut by 4 bases, the J end by 2 bases, with 12 bases between. The CDR3 loop reads CASSSPAGGNQPQHF. As DNA, the CDR3 is TGTGCCAGCAGTTCCCCGGCAGGGGGCAATCAGCCCCAGCATTTT.

The J gene is TRBJ2-1, the V gene TRBV5-4; 9 positions match TRBD2. Germline CDR1 SGHNT, CDR2 YYREEE (reference sequence). Trimming removed 3 bases from V and 7 bases from J; junction bases left unmatched: 8. This CDR3 comprises 15 residues. Here the CDR3 DNA reads TGTGCCAGCAGCTCGGGACTAGCTACGGGGAATGAGCAGTTCTTC. Protein product: CASSSGLATGNEQFF. Full variable domain (rest looked up from reference TRBV5-4 and TRBJ2-1): ETGVTQSPTHLIKTRGQQVTLRCSSQSGHNTVSWYQQALGQGPQFIFQYYREEENGRGNFPPRFSGLQFPNYSSELNVNALELDDSALYLCASSSGLATGNEQFFGPGTRLTVL.

This chain connects TRBV25-1 to TRBJ2-1, with D possibly matching TRBD2 (6 bases). Trimming removed 4 bases at V and 8 bases at J, with 18 bases between. CDR3 size: 15 residues. The germline V gene has CDR1 MGHDK and CDR2 SYGVNS. The CDR3 loop reads CASSASGGFVDEQFF. In DNA, the CDR3 is TGTGCCAGCAGTGCAAGTGGGGGGTTTGTAGATGAGCAGTTCTTC.

The rearrangement uses TRBV18 and TRBJ2-6; 9 positions match TRBD1. Germline trimming cut 6 bases from V and 1 base from J; bases unmatched to any gene: 10. There are 18 residues in the CDR3. Germline CDR1 is KGHSH and CDR2 is LQKENI. The CDR3 spells CASSRDPGTGSGANVLTF. DNA of the CDR3: TGTGCCAGCTCTCGCGATCCCGGGACAGGGTCTGGGGCCAACGTCCTGACTTTC.

This chain connects TRBV5-1 to TRBJ2-2, with 15 positions matching TRBD2. The CDR3 runs to 18 residues. Losses at the gene ends were 4 bases for V and 4 bases for J; bases not matched to a gene: 8. Per germline, CDR1 SGHRS and CDR2 YFSETQ. CDR3 DNA: TGCGCCAGCAGCGGAACCGGGACTAGCGGGGGGACCACCGGGGAGCTGTTTTTT. Translation gives CASSGTGTSGGTTGELFF. The complete variable domain, with remaining parts taken from reference TRBV5-1 and TRBJ2-2, reads KAGVTQTPRYLIKTRGQQVTLSCSPISGHRSVSWYQQTPGQGLQFLFEYFSETQRNKGNFPGRFSGRQFSNSRSEMNVSTLELGDSALYLCASSGTGTSGGTTGELFFGEGSRLTVL.

The chain has TRBV10-2 and TRBJ2-1; 8 nucleotides align to TRBD1. The germline CDR1 and CDR2 sequences are WSHSY and SAAADI. The CDR3 is 12 residues long. J was trimmed by 10 bases and V by 6 bases; bases with no gene match: 5. The DNA for the CDR3 is TGCGCCAGCAGCCCGACAGGGGTCGAGCAGTTCTTC. Residues: CASSPTGVEQFF.

The chain employs TRBV7-9 and TRBJ2-1; no clear D gene. From germline, CDR1 is SEHNR and CDR2 FQNEAQ (reference sequence). V was cut by 5 bases and J by 4 bases, with 3 bases left in between. The CDR3 contains 11 residues. The CDR3 loop reads CASSRYNEQFF. The CDR3, as DNA: TGTGCCAGCAGCCGGTACAATGAGCAGTTCTTC.

V is TRBV5-1 and J is TRBJ1-3; 7 nucleotides align to TRBD1. CDR3 size: 15 residues. The V gene end was trimmed by 4 bases and the J gene end by 2 bases; junction bases not matched to a gene: 6. Germline-derived CDR1 and CDR2 are SGHRS and YFSETQ. This CDR3 reads CASSTQGVTGNTIYF. The CDR3 region has the DNA TGCGCCAGCAGCACTCAGGGGGTCACTGGAAACACCATATATTTT.

The chain is built from TRBV7-2 and TRBJ2-5, with 7 positions matching TRBD1. With V trimmed by 6 bases and J by 1 base, 2 bases remained unmatched. CDR1 is SGHTA and CDR2 is FQGNSA in the germline V gene. The CDR3 totals 13 residues. The CDR3 sequence is CASRGQPQETQYF. The CDR3 DNA reads TGTGCCAGCAGGGGACAGCCCCAAGAGACCCAGTACTTC.

This chain links TRBV5-4 with TRBJ1-2; a possible D gene is TRBD1 (6 bases). The CDR3 is 16 amino acids. V lost 4 bases to trimming and J lost 0 bases, with 16 bases between them. Germline V lookup: CDR1 SGHNT, CDR2 YYREEE (reference sequence). The CDR3 spells CASSPQGGRANYGYTF. Written as DNA, the CDR3 is TGTGCCAGCAGCCCACAAGGGGGGAGGGCTAACTATGGCTACACCTTC.

V and J are TRBV28 and TRBJ1-5, with a possible D match to TRBD1 (5 bases). Germline V CDR1 and CDR2: MDHEN, SYDVKM. The length of the CDR3 is 15 residues. V was pared by 2 bases and J by 3 bases, with 11 bases between. The DNA for the CDR3 is TGTGCCAGCAGTTTACAGGGACCTCACAATCAGCCCCAGCATTTT. This encodes CASSLQGPHNQPQHF.

The V call is TRBV7-3, the J call TRBJ2-3; 11 bases agree with TRBD2. The germline V gene has CDR1 SGHTA and CDR2 FQGTGA. V was clipped by 5 bases and J by 3 bases; unmatched bases: 13. The CDR3 is made up of 18 amino acids. CDR3 protein: CASSLTPGLAGGTDTQYF. The CDR3 region has the DNA TGTGCCAGCAGCCTCACGCCAGGTCTAGCGGGAGGTACAGATACGCAGTATTTT.

This clone showed up just once. The chain carries TRBV19 and TRBJ2-6; D gene ambiguous. Trimming stripped 4 bases from V and 0 bases from J, with 4 bases between. The CDR3 spans 14 residues. Per the germline V gene, CDR1 is LNHDA and CDR2 is SQIVND (reference sequence). CDR3 sequence reads: CASSRDSGANVLTF. CDR3 bases: TGTGCCAGTAGTAGGGACTCTGGGGCCAACGTCCTGACTTTC.